These 25 T cell receptor beta chains originate from one sample sequenced in a study of T cells in localized non-small cell lung cancer (TCRdb year 2020). The library was produced with the immunoSEQ multiplex PCR assay. TCRdb stores this immuneACCESS table with in-frame sequences only. Part of the clones is absent; in the studies checked, under half of the shortfall reflects unresolved V genes, and no reason is known for the rest. For this sample the table gives roughly 35,000 clones, of which roughly 93% were detected only once. 7.9% of the sample is in the top ten clones. Sequencing was performed on peripheral blood, taken before any cancer treatment. These receptors came from a female donor aged 60 or older with stage I lung adenocarcinoma.

The chain is built from TRBV19 and TRBJ1-5, with D possibly TRBD1 on 6 matching bases. Trimming pared 1 base from V and 1 base from J, leaving 8 bases between. Germline lookup yields CDR1 LNHDA and CDR2 SQIVND (reference sequence). The CDR3 loop spans 15 amino acids. The CDR3 spells CASSIVGGSNQPQHF. The CDR3 DNA reads TGTGCCAGTAGTATAGTAGGGGGAAGCAATCAGCCCCAGCATTTT.

V and J are TRBV5-4 and TRBJ1-2, with D unresolved. The CDR3 runs to 15 residues. Per the germline V gene, CDR1 is SGHNT and CDR2 is YYREEE (reference sequence). Between the trimmed V and J ends, which lost 3 bases and 0 bases, there was a span of 12 bases. The DNA for the CDR3 is TGTGCCAGCAGCTCCGAGGGTTCGCCTAACTATGGCTACACCTTC. Residues: CASSSEGSPNYGYTF.

The rearrangement joins TRBV5-1 to TRBJ2-2, with 9 bases matching TRBD2. Per the germline V gene, CDR1 is SGHRS and CDR2 is YFSETQ. The CDR3 is 16 residues long. J gave up 6 bases and V 0 bases, and 6 bases lay outside the gene matches. The CDR3 DNA is TGCGCCAGCAGCTTGGCGGTAGTAGCGGGAGCCGGGGAGCTGTTTTTT. Its translation: CASSLAVVAGAGELFF.

The genes are TRBV18 and TRBJ2-3; TRBD1 matches at 7 bases. CDR1 is KGHSH and CDR2 is LQKENI in the germline V gene. J lost 1 base, V lost 3 bases, and 4 bases had no gene match. CDR3 size: 15 residues. The CDR3 bases are TGTGCCAGCTCACCTCGAGACAGGGGCACAGATACGCAGTATTTT. Translated: CASSPRDRGTDTQYF.

The chain couples TRBV6-5 to TRBJ2-7; TRBD1 matches 9 bases. The CDR3 totals 15 residues. With 0 bases clipped from V and 0 bases from J, the junction kept 0 bases outside the gene matches. The germline gives CDR1 MNHEY, CDR2 SVGAGI. The CDR3 sequence is CASSYSGQGSYEQYV. CDR3 bases: TGTGCCAGCAGTTACTCGGGACAGGGCTCCTACGAGCAGTACGTC.

The sample holds a few counts of this clone. The J gene is TRBJ1-3, the V gene TRBV28, with D unresolved. Germline-derived CDR1 and CDR2 are MDHEN and SYDVKM. The CDR3 is 13 residues long. Between the trimmed V and J ends, which lost 2 bases and 3 bases, there was a span of 5 bases. The CDR3 DNA reads TGTGCCAGCAGTTTAAACCTTGGAAACACCATATATTTT. This translates into CASSLNLGNTIYF. Looking up the rest from reference TRBV28 and TRBJ1-3 gives the full variable domain: DVKVTQSSRYLVKRTGEKVFLECVQDMDHENMFWYRQDPGLGLRLIYFSYDVKMKEKGDIPEGYSVSREKKERFSLILESASTNQTSMYLCASSLNLGNTIYFGEGSWLTVV.

V is TRBV5-6 and J is TRBJ1-6; D unresolved. Per germline, CDR1 SGHDT and CDR2 YYEEEE. The CDR3 is made up of 16 amino acids. V was pared by 4 bases and J by 4 bases, with 15 bases between. Here the CDR3 DNA reads TGTGCCAGCAGCCCAGGCGCGAGGGCGTATAATTCACCCCTCCACTTT. Its translation: CASSPGARAYNSPLHF.

This chain joins TRBV11-1 and TRBJ2-3; maybe TRBD2 (7 bases). The CDR3 is 16 residues long. The germline V and J ends were trimmed by 1 base and 5 bases, with 16 bases remaining between them. Germline-derived CDR1 and CDR2 are SGHAT and FQDESV (reference sequence). The DNA for the CDR3 is TGTGCCAGCAGCTTAGTAGGGGGGGGGCCGGAAGATACGCAGTATTTT. It encodes CASSLVGGGPEDTQYF.

The rearrangement uses TRBV28 and TRBJ2-7, with TRBD2 identical over 10 bases. From germline, CDR1 is MDHEN and CDR2 SYDVKM. CDR3 size: 15 residues. V gave up 6 bases and J gave up 2 bases; unmatched junction bases: 7. The CDR3: CASSPSLAGAYEQYF. The CDR3 nucleotides read TGTGCCAGCAGCCCGTCCCTAGCGGGGGCCTACGAGCAGTACTTC.

The chain links TRBV27 to TRBJ2-7, with 8 bases that match TRBD1. The ends lost 5 bases at V and 0 bases at J; junction bases unmatched: 6. The germline V gene has CDR1 MNHEY and CDR2 SMNVEV (reference sequence). The length of the CDR3 is 15 residues. The CDR3 nucleotides read TGTGCCAGCAGTCCAAACAGGGGGTTCTCCTACGAGCAGTACTTC. Its protein is CASSPNRGFSYEQYF.

The J gene is TRBJ1-1, the V gene TRBV20-1; 7 bases align to TRBD1. The length of the CDR3 is 11 residues. Trimming took 5 bases from V and 7 from J; bases not matched to a gene: 4. The germline CDR1 and CDR2 sequences are DFQATT and SNEGSKA (reference sequence). This chain's CDR3 is CSASQGGEAFF. Written as DNA, the CDR3 is TGCAGTGCTTCTCAGGGGGGTGAAGCTTTCTTT.

DNA of the CDR3: TGTGCCTGGACCCGACAGTCTGGGGCCAACGTCCTGACTTTC. Protein: CAWTRQSGANVLTF. The chain links TRBV30 to TRBJ2-6; D is perhaps TRBD1 (5 bases). CDR1 and CDR2 (germline): GTSNPN, SVGIG (reference sequence). V lost 4 bases and J lost 1, with 8 bases in between. CDR3 size: 14 residues.

The chain carries TRBV27 and TRBJ2-3; D perhaps matches TRBD2 (5 bases). Per germline, CDR1 MNHEY and CDR2 SMNVEV (reference sequence). The CDR3 spans 14 residues. V was shortened by 5 bases and J by 4 bases, with 13 bases between the two germline ends. Here the CDR3 DNA reads TGTGCCAGCAGTCCCCTTCGGGGTGCAGATACGCAGTATTTT. Its protein product is CASSPLRGADTQYF.

The chain couples TRBV27 to TRBJ1-2; D gene unclear. This CDR3 region has 10 residues. V was shortened by 6 bases and J by 8 bases, with 7 bases between the two germline ends. CDR1 is MNHEY and CDR2 is SMNVEV in the germline V gene (reference sequence). The CDR3 loop is CASSLRGYTF. DNA of the CDR3: TGTGCCAGCAGCTTGAGGGGCTACACCTTC.

V usage is TRBV18 and J usage is TRBJ1-1; TRBD1 might be the D (5 bases). Looked up from germline, CDR1 is KGHSH and CDR2 is LQKENI. CDR3 length: 14 amino acids. The germline V and J ends were trimmed by 1 base and 1 base, with 7 bases remaining between them. CDR3 in DNA: TGTGCCAGCTCACCACAAGGACAGAACACTGAAGCTTTCTTT. Residues: CASSPQGQNTEAFF.

The rearrangement uses TRBV11-3 and TRBJ2-5, with D maybe TRBD1 (6 bases). The CDR3 extends over 14 amino acids. The germline V and J ends were trimmed by 5 bases and 0 bases, with 10 bases remaining between them. CDR1 is SGHNT and CDR2 is YENEEA in the germline V gene. CDR3: CASSPDRYQETQYF. The CDR3 nucleotides are TGTGCCAGCAGCCCCGACAGGTACCAAGAGACCCAGTACTTC.

The chain links TRBV10-3 to TRBJ1-2; TRBD1 agrees at 8 bases. The CDR3 has 13 residues. Germline V gene data show CDR1 as ENHRY and CDR2 as SYGVKD. With 10 bases clipped from V and 3 bases from J, the junction kept 7 bases outside the gene matches. The DNA for the CDR3 is TGTGCCACCTACGGACAGGGAGACTATGGCTACACCTTC. Its protein is CATYGQGDYGYTF.

V gene TRBV28 combines with J gene TRBJ2-7, with D possibly matching TRBD1 (5 bases). CDR1 is MDHEN, CDR2 SYDVKM, per germline. This CDR3 comprises 13 residues. V was trimmed by 7 bases and J by 4 bases, leaving 14 bases between them. CDR3 in DNA: TGTGCCAGCACCCTTGGAGACAGTTACGAGCAGTACTTC. This encodes CASTLGDSYEQYF.

This sequence joins TRBV30 and TRBJ1-2, with D tentatively TRBD1 (6 bases). This CDR3 spans 12 amino acids. V gave up 1 base and J gave up 8 bases, with 11 bases separating them. Germline V CDR1 and CDR2: GTSNPN, SVGIG (reference sequence). As DNA, the CDR3 is TGTGCCTGGAGTGCGGACAGTGCCGGCTACACCTTC. Translated, it gives CAWSADSAGYTF.

The chain has TRBV5-4 and TRBJ1-1; D gene uncertain. V was clipped by 4 bases and J by 1 base, with 11 bases between them. Germline V gene data show CDR1 as SGHNT and CDR2 as YYREEE (reference sequence). This CDR3 has 14 amino acids. The DNA for the CDR3 is TGTGCCAGCAGCGGAAACTCAAAGAACACTGAAGCTTTCTTT. This encodes CASSGNSKNTEAFF.

The chain combines TRBV7-9 with TRBJ1-5; 7 bases align to TRBD1. CDR1 is SEHNR, CDR2 FQNEAQ, per germline (reference sequence). The length of the CDR3 is 15 residues. V gave up 0 bases and J gave up 3 bases; unmatched junction bases: 2. In nucleotides, the CDR3 is TGTGCCAGCAGCTTAGCGACAGGGCTCAATCAGCCCCAGCATTTT. Amino acids: CASSLATGLNQPQHF. The variable domain in full, completed from reference TRBV7-9 and TRBJ1-5, reads DTGVSQNPRHKITKRGQNVTFRCDPISEHNRLYWYRQTLGQGPEFLTYFQNEAQLEKSRLLSDRFSAERPKGSFSTLEIQRTEQGDSAMYLCASSLATGLNQPQHFGDGTRLSIL.

This chain uses TRBV5-1 with TRBJ1-3; no reliable D call. Deletions cut 0 bases from V and 7 bases from J, with 17 bases between. Germline lookup yields CDR1 SGHRS and CDR2 YFSETQ. This CDR3 is 16 amino acids long. The CDR3 DNA reads TGCGCCAGCAGCTTGGGAGCAGGAACCCTCGCTAACACCATATATTTT. It codes for CASSLGAGTLANTIYF.

The CDR3 sequence is CASSHRLTSTDTQYF. In DNA form, the CDR3 reads TGTGCCAGCAGCCATAGACTAACTAGCACAGATACGCAGTATTTT. This chain uses TRBV13 with TRBJ2-3; possible D gene TRBD2, 5 bases. There are 15 residues in the CDR3. Trimming stripped 5 bases from V and 0 bases from J, with 12 bases between. Per germline, CDR1 PRHDT and CDR2 FYEKMQ (reference sequence). Full variable domain (remainder filled in from reference TRBV13 and TRBJ2-3): AAGVIQSPRHLIKEKRETATLKCYPIPRHDTVYWYQQGPGQDPQFLISFYEKMQSDKGSIPDRFSAQQFSDYHSELNMSSLELGDSALYFCASSHRLTSTDTQYFGPGTRLTVL.

The chain joins TRBV19 to TRBJ2-2, with TRBD1 as a possible D gene (5 bases). CDR1 LNHDA and CDR2 SQIVND come from the germline V gene (reference sequence). The germline V and J ends were trimmed by 9 bases and 4 bases, with 18 bases remaining between them. This CDR3 region has 15 residues. In DNA form, the CDR3 reads TGTGCCAGCGCTAAGACAGTAACGAGCACCGGGGAGCTGTTTTTT. Its protein product is CASAKTVTSTGELFF.

The rearrangement joins TRBV19 to TRBJ1-1, with TRBD1 as a possible D gene (6 bases). The germline gives CDR1 LNHDA, CDR2 SQIVND (reference sequence). This CDR3 has 14 amino acids. With 8 bases removed from V and 4 bases from J, the gap between germline ends came to 17 bases. The CDR3 coding sequence is TGTGCCAGTCGGGGGACACCTGAGAGCACTGAAGCTTTCTTT. Amino acid sequence: CASRGTPESTEAFF.